This T cell receptor beta chain was identified during a study of T cell changes during pregnancy in multiple sclerosis. V was pared by 2 bases and J by 2 bases, with 12 bases between. Per the germline V gene, CDR1 is GTSNPN and CDR2 is SVGIG (reference sequence). The CDR3 covers 14 residues. Here immunoSEQ multiplex PCR was the method, and the copy in TCRdb shows in-frame clones only, minus some. The table lists more than 65,000 clones, approximately 91% of them singletons. The starting material was peripheral blood, obtained in the first trimester of pregnancy. The receptor's source is a female donor with multiple sclerosis, enrolled in a pregnancy study. This chain joins TRBV30 and TRBJ1-1; tentatively, D is TRBD1 (5 bases). DNA of the CDR3: TGTGCCTGGAGTTTGACAGTGTTCAACACTGAAGCTTTCTTT. The encoded protein is CAWSLTVFNTEAFF. The variable domain in full, completed from reference TRBV30 and TRBJ1-1, reads SQTIHQWPATLVQPVGSPLSLECTVEGTSNPNLYWYRQAAGRGLQLLFYSVGIGQISSEVPQNLSASRPQDRQFILSSKKLLLSDSGFYLCAWSLTVFNTEAFFGQGTRLTVV.